This T cell receptor (beta chain) emerged from a study of CD8+ T cells in alopecia areata. The wider study: Treatment comprised oral tofacitinib, 5 to 10 mg twice daily, in treated patients. Broader study findings: Lesional scalp exceeded normal scalp in clonality, especially in alopecia totalis/universalis.

Alopecia areata patients provided lesional scalp punch biopsies and peripheral blood, both collected for the study. Trimming stripped 4 bases from V and 3 bases from J, with 15 bases between. The CDR3 consists of 15 residues. Per germline, CDR1 LNHDA and CDR2 SQIVND (reference sequence). The count of this clone is one. Its specificity is not known. Investigators isolated RNA and reverse transcribed it into cDNA to act as the sequencing template. TCRdb's table, derived via immunoSEQ multiplex PCR, lists solely in-frame clones and lacks some. Of 150,000 or so clones in the sample, about 70% are singletons; the top ten hold over 10%.

This specimen was CD8+ T cells sorted from blood, taken at week 0. This chain joins TRBV19 and TRBJ1-2; D unresolved. The sequence derives from a human donor with alopecia areata. Here the CDR3 reads CASSTTWESYYGYTF. The CDR3 region has the DNA TGTGCCAGTAGTACAACGTGGGAGTCATACTATGGCTACACCTTC.